This TCR beta chain was captured by sequencing in a study of blood T cell repertoires in COVID-19. Per germline, CDR1 MNHEY and CDR2 SVGEGT. V gave up 0 bases and J gave up 1 base; unmatched junction bases: 8. The CDR3 is made up of 18 amino acids. Per the original methods: Amplifying reference gene primers gave estimates of nucleated cell counts. Assay: immunoSEQ multiplex PCR; the TCRdb copy retains only in-frame clones and omits some. D and trimming were read from the DNA, whereas the V and J calls and clone size are those reported in that table. The sample has fewer than 200,000 clones, under 85% seen once.

What was sequenced was peripheral blood. This receptor was obtained from a man aged 65 to 85 with acute or convalescent COVID-19. J is TRBJ2-1 and V is TRBV6-2 or TRBV6-3; 8 nucleotides line up with TRBD2. This CDR3 is CASSYSVAGHISYNEQFF. CDR3 DNA sequence: TGTGCCAGCAGTTACTCTGTAGCGGGGCATATTTCCTACAATGAGCAGTTCTTC.